This TCR beta chain was found in a study of T cells in Graves' hyperthyroidism and ophthalmopathy. The wider study: The blood sample was taken at first diagnosis, before treatment began. Study results and limitations: Blood also carried most thyroid clonotypes expanded above 0.001.

Amplification of TCR beta CDR3 regions used RNA as the template. During a first-round RT-PCR of the TCR CDR3, the HTBI primer set was used. MiXCR, applied by TCRdb to the multiplex PCR reads, yields one record per CDR3 protein. Among under 400,000 distinct CDR3 sequences listed, 25% were seen once. Uncontrolled infections, other autoimmune diseases, pregnancy or lactation led to exclusion of patients. Together with thyroid ultrasound, orbital computed tomography, serum thyroxine and TRAb, clinical symptoms were used for diagnoses. This clonotype came up a few times. What it recognizes is unknown. It is likely a read error, because the conserved phenylalanine at the end of the CDR3 is missing. CDR3 size: 14 residues. V was cut by 1 base and J by 2 bases, with 11 bases left in between. From germline, CDR1 is DFQATT and CDR2 SNEGSKA (reference sequence).

The sequence derives from a man aged 50 to 60 with Graves' hyperthyroidism. Material: blood. The J gene is TRBJ1-2, the V gene TRBV20-1; D perhaps matches TRBD1 (5 bases). CDR3 in amino acids: CSARVGRANYGYTL. The CDR3 DNA sequence: TGCAGTGCTAGAGTCGGCAGGGCGAACTATGGCTACACCCTC.